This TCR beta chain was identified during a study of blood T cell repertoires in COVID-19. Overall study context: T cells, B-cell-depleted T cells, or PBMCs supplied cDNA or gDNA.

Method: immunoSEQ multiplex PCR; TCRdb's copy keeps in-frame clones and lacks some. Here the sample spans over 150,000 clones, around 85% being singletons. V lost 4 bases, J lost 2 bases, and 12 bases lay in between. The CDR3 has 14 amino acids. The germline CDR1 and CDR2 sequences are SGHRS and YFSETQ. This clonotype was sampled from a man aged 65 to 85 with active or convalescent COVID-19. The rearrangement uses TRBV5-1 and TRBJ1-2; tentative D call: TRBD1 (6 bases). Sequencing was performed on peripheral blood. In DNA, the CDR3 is TGCGCCAGCAGCCCCGGACAGTTCAACTATGGCTACACCTTC. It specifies CASSPGQFNYGYTF.